This TCR beta chain originates from a study of beta chain features in type 1 diabetes. Germline V CDR1 and CDR2: SGHRS, YFSETQ. The CDR3 is 14 residues long. V was shortened by 2 bases and J by 10 bases, with 16 bases between the two germline ends. A word on this clone: Its cognate antigen is unknown.

Study-level results: Patients and controls would share equally any PCR tilt toward shorter templates. Researchers report that Type 1 diabetes patients had moderately but significantly shorter TCRB CDR3s across all four CD4+ subsets.

Since all of the isolated RNA was reverse transcribed, expressed TCRB transcripts were what got sequenced. Data came from immunoSEQ multiplex PCR; TCRdb stores just in-frame clones and leaves some out. The profile shows approximately 52,000 clones, under 75% of them singletons. CD4+ cells of the naive, central memory, regulatory and stem cell-like memory types were sorted via CD45RO/CCR7/CD25/CD127/CD95/CD27. The material sequenced was stem cell memory CD4+ T cells from blood. The V call is TRBV5-1, the J call TRBJ2-1, with D perhaps TRBD1 (6 bases). This TCR was recovered from a woman in her 30s with type 1 diabetes. The CDR3 loop is CASSFDNSGTEQFF. CDR3 sequence (DNA): TGCGCCAGCAGCTTTGACAACTCCGGGACAGAGCAGTTCTTC. Together with reference TRBV5-1 and TRBJ2-1, the CDR3 gives the full variable domain: KAGVTQTPRYLIKTRGQQVTLSCSPISGHRSVSWYQQTPGQGLQFLFEYFSETQRNKGNFPGRFSGRQFSNSRSEMNVSTLELGDSALYLCASSFDNSGTEQFFGPGTRLTVL.